The entry that follows covers one TCR beta chain sequence. From germline, CDR1 is PRHDT and CDR2 FYEKMQ (reference sequence). This CDR3 has 13 residues. The V end lost 6 bases, the J end lost 10 bases, and 16 bases lay between the germline ends. These data belong to a study of technical replicates of blood from a handful of donors. Sequencing was performed with immunoSEQ multiplex PCR; in TCRdb, only in-frame clones are kept and a portion is missing. This table holds some 81,000 clones, around 90% found once. The specimen sequenced was T cells isolated from PBMCs. This chain links TRBV13 with TRBJ2-1, with D possibly TRBD2 on 6 matching bases. This receptor was identified in a human donor in good health. The CDR3 loop reads CASSTLLAAEQFF. For the CDR3, the DNA is TGTGCCAGCAGTACTCTTTTAGCGGCGGAGCAGTTCTTC.